What follows describes a single T cell receptor (beta chain). This entry comes from a study of cytomegalovirus exposure and HLA in healthy donors. CDR3 length: 14 residues. V was clipped by 5 bases and J by 7 bases; unmatched bases: 8. In germline, CDR1 is LGHNT, CDR2 FRNRAP. The method was immunoSEQ multiplex PCR; TCRdb's version includes in-frame clones alone and lacks a portion of them. The sample consists of approximately 110,000 clones, about 85% of them appearing once. This clonotype was sampled from a woman in her late teens or twenties in good health and CMV-seropositive. The V and J genes are TRBV12-5 and TRBJ1-5, with 7 bases lining up with TRBD1. Sequencing input: PBMCs. CDR3 DNA sequence: TGTGCTAGTGGTGGGGGGACAGCTGAGCAGCCCCAGCATTTT. Translated, it gives CASGGGTAEQPQHF.